The clone carrying this TCR beta chain showed up many times. Its antigen remains unidentified. V lost 0 bases and J 8 bases, leaving 8 bases between the germline ends. The CDR3 sequence is 13 residues long. The germline CDR1 and CDR2 sequences are LNHNV and YYDKDF (reference sequence). This record belongs to a study of blood T cells in healthy people across ages. Study-wide results and caveats: As naive T cell percentage varied, TCR beta diversity correlated strongly with it.

A second PCR of 7 to 11 cycles used a sample-barcoded 5' primer and a J-beta primer mix. MiXCR was run by TCRdb on the 5' RACE reads, yielding one entry per CDR3 protein. The sample records just under 900,000 distinct CDR3 sequences, 29% being singletons. Isolation yielded PBMCs, at least 7 million per sample, in every case. The J gene is TRBJ2-1, the V gene TRBV15; D is uncertain. This TCR came from an elderly woman in good health. What was sequenced was blood. The CDR3 DNA is TGTGCCACCAGCAGAGATTATGGCGATGAGCAGTTCTTC. It is translated as CATSRDYGDEQFF.